This TCR beta chain was recorded in a study of blood T cell repertoires in COVID-19. The wider study: In each case, the material was cDNA or gDNA derived from T cells, B-cell-depleted T cells, or PBMCs.

In the original workflow: By means of reference gene primer amplification, nucleated cell counts were estimated. Sequencing was performed with immunoSEQ multiplex PCR; in TCRdb, only in-frame clones are kept and a portion is missing. V and J calls and clone size are as listed in that table; D and trimming were resolved from the DNA. Among about 74,000 clones, roughly nine tenths were seen once, and the ten largest hold approximately 9.1%. Trimming shortened V by 1 base and J by 1 base, and 8 bases separated the two germline ends. The CDR3 is 14 residues long. Germline lookup yields CDR1 GTSNPN and CDR2 SVGIG (reference sequence).

The sequence was collected from a human donor in a cohort sampled during active COVID-19. The specimen sequenced was peripheral blood. This rearrangement joins TRBV30 to TRBJ1-5; D remains unclear. The CDR3 loop is CAWSARRSNQPQHF. CDR3 nucleotide sequence: TGTGCCTGGAGTGCGCGGCGGAGCAATCAGCCCCAGCATTTT.